These 11 T cell receptor beta chains were sequenced from one sample in a study of cytomegalovirus exposure and HLA in healthy donors. The table came from immunoSEQ multiplex PCR; TCRdb's copy has only in-frame clones and leaves some out. The sample records 150,000 to 200,000 clones, more than 75% being singletons. The sample was PBMCs. These TCRs come from a man in his late teens or twenties in good health and CMV-seropositive.

The chain links TRBV4-3 to TRBJ2-2; a possible D gene is TRBD2 (6 bases). Per the germline V gene, CDR1 is LGHNA and CDR2 is YSLEER. Trimming pared 0 bases from V and 6 bases from J, leaving 11 bases between. The CDR3 runs 15 residues. CDR3 nucleotide sequence: TGCGCCAGCAGCCAAGACTCGGGAGAACCCGGGGAGCTGTTTTTT. It translates to CASSQDSGEPGELFF.

V and J are TRBV9 and TRBJ2-5; 11 bases agree with TRBD1. Germline V gene data show CDR1 as SGDLS and CDR2 as YYNGEE. V trimming: 4 bases; J trimming: 4 bases; junction bases outside the gene matches: 9. This CDR3 has 16 amino acids. This CDR3 is CASSSSGQGAGETQYF. In nucleotides, the CDR3 is TGTGCCAGCAGCTCCTCCGGACAGGGGGCGGGAGAGACCCAGTACTTC.

V and J are TRBV6-1 and TRBJ1-5, with 7 bases matching TRBD1. Germline V lookup: CDR1 MNHNS, CDR2 SASEGT. V gave up 6 bases and J gave up 4 bases; unmatched junction bases: 6. The length of the CDR3 is 14 residues. CDR3 DNA: TGTGCCAGCAGGATACAGGGGTCTAATCAGCCCCAGCATTTT. This codes for CASRIQGSNQPQHF.

V and J are TRBV5-1 and TRBJ2-1; possible D gene TRBD1, 6 bases. The germline gives CDR1 SGHRS, CDR2 YFSETQ. With 0 bases removed from V and 3 bases from J, the gap between germline ends came to 7 bases. The CDR3 consists of 14 residues. CDR3 amino acids: CASSLEDSYNEQFF. DNA of the CDR3: TGCGCCAGCAGCTTGGAGGACAGCTACAATGAGCAGTTCTTC. Looking up the rest from reference TRBV5-1 and TRBJ2-1 gives the full variable domain: KAGVTQTPRYLIKTRGQQVTLSCSPISGHRSVSWYQQTPGQGLQFLFEYFSETQRNKGNFPGRFSGRQFSNSRSEMNVSTLELGDSALYLCASSLEDSYNEQFFGPGTRLTVL.

V is TRBV7-9 and J is TRBJ2-3; 7 nucleotides line up with TRBD2. This CDR3 contains 15 residues. Germline CDR1 SEHNR, CDR2 FQNEAQ (reference sequence). V was pared by 5 bases and J by 1 base, with 6 bases of the junction left unmatched. This CDR3 is CASSQLASGTDTQYF. Here the CDR3 DNA reads TGTGCCAGCAGCCAACTAGCGTCGGGCACAGATACGCAGTATTTT.

Concerning this clone: Germline is not matched at one junction end, which may reflect a read error. The chain uses TRBV16 and TRBJ2-1; 8 nucleotides line up with TRBD2. Per germline, CDR1 KGHSY and CDR2 FQNENV. This CDR3 spans 13 amino acids. CDR3 in amino acids: CVSGGLGNNEQFF. The DNA for the CDR3 is TGTGTCAGCGGGGGACTAGGAAACAATGAGCAGTTCTTC. Using reference TRBV16 and TRBJ2-1 for the parts outside the CDR3, the full variable domain is GEEVAQTPKHLVRGEGQKAKLYCAPIKGHSYVFWYQQVLKNEFKFLISFQNENVFDETGMPKERFSAKCLPNSPCSLEIQATKLEDSAVYFCVSGGLGNNEQFFGPGTRLTVL.

Remarks on this clone: In the same sample, other DNA sequences code for this CDR3. The chain combines TRBV7-9 with TRBJ1-2, with 10 bases that match TRBD1. The germline V gene has CDR1 SEHNR and CDR2 FQNEAQ (reference sequence). The CDR3 sequence is 14 residues long. Trimming took 3 bases from V and 4 from J; bases not matched to a gene: 2. The CDR3 loop is CASSLGQGSYGYTF. The CDR3 region has the DNA TGTGCCAGCAGCTTGGGACAGGGGAGCTATGGCTACACCTTC.

The J gene is TRBJ1-2, the V gene TRBV30; tentatively, D is TRBD1 (5 bases). The germline V gene has CDR1 GTSNPN and CDR2 SVGIG (reference sequence). CDR3 length equals 14 residues. V gave up 3 bases and J gave up 0 bases, with 11 bases separating them. CDR3 region: CAWRRQITNYGYTF. CDR3 nucleotide sequence: TGTGCCTGGAGGAGACAGATAACTAACTATGGCTACACCTTC. Full variable domain (outside the CDR3, taken from reference TRBV30 and TRBJ1-2): SQTIHQWPATLVQPVGSPLSLECTVEGTSNPNLYWYRQAAGRGLQLLFYSVGIGQISSEVPQNLSASRPQDRQFILSSKKLLLSDSGFYLCAWRRQITNYGYTFGSGTRLTVV.

This clone was seen a handful of times. The chain has TRBV27 and TRBJ1-2; no clear D gene. Deletions cut 9 bases from V and 7 bases from J, with 9 bases between. In germline, CDR1 is MNHEY, CDR2 SMNVEV (reference sequence). CDR3 length: 10 residues. CDR3 residues: CARAFGGYTF. The CDR3 DNA reads as TGTGCCAGAGCTTTTGGTGGCTACACCTTC.

This clone occurred once. The chain couples TRBV5-6 to TRBJ2-3; D uncertain. This CDR3 spans 14 amino acids. V lost 1 base to trimming and J lost 3 bases, with 9 bases between them. The germline V gene encodes CDR1 SGHDT and CDR2 YYEEEE. The CDR3 loop is CASSLIRTTDTQYF. CDR3 nucleotide sequence: TGTGCCAGCAGCTTGATCAGAACGACAGATACGCAGTATTTT.

V and J are TRBV2 and TRBJ2-2; TRBD2 matches at 7 bases. Germline V CDR1 and CDR2: SNHLY, FYNNEI. CDR3 length equals 16 residues. With V trimmed by 5 bases and J by 6 bases, 12 bases remained unmatched. Here the CDR3 DNA reads TGTGCCAGCAGTTCGACAAGCGGGGACGTTTCCGGGGAGCTGTTTTTT. This encodes CASSSTSGDVSGELFF.